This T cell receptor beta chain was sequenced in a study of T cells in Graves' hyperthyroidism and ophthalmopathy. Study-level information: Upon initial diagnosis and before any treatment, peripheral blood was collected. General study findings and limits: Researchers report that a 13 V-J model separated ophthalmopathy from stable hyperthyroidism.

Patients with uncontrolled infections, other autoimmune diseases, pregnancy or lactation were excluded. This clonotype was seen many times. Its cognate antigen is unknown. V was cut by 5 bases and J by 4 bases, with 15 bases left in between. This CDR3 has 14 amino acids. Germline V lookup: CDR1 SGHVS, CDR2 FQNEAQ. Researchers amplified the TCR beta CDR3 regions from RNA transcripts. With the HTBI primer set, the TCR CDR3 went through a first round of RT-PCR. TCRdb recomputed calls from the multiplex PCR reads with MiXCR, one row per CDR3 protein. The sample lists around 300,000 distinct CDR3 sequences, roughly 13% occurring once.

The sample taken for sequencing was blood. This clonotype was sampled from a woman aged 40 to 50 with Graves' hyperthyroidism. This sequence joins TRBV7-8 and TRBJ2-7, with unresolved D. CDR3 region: CASSPRPAGYEQYF. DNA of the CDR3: TGTGCCAGCAGCCCTAGGCCAGCCGGATACGAGCAGTACTTC.